Listed below are T cell receptor beta chains from one sample, sequenced in a study of T cell responses to AZD1222 COVID-19 vaccine. The assay was immunoSEQ multiplex PCR, and TCRdb's table has in-frame clones only and misses some. The data show 170,000 or so clones, around nine tenths seen once. The source was peripheral blood, collected on day 0 of AZD1222 vaccination. The receptors originated from an adult in good health. Both conserved end residues are part of each CDR3. Each record gives: clone size, J gene, V gene, D gene, CDR3 DNA, CDR3 protein. A D gene is named only where the DNA matches it firmly. Clone size is stated in some rows and not others, as once, few, many or a class when expanded.

clone size: .; J gene: TRBJ1-2; V gene: TRBV7-9; D gene: .; CDR3 DNA: TGTGCCAGCAGCTTAGGACAGCACCGATCCTATGGCTACACCTTC; CDR3 protein: CASSLGQHRSYGYTF
clone size: .; J gene: TRBJ1-6; V gene: TRBV5-4; D gene: .; CDR3 DNA: TGTGCCAGCAGCTTGGATAGTCGCGGGGCATTAAATTCACCCCTCCACTTT; CDR3 protein: CASSLDSRGALNSPLHF
clone size: .; J gene: TRBJ1-2; V gene: TRBV10-3; D gene: .; CDR3 DNA: TGTGCCATCAGTGATATTGGCAGAACCCGCTATGGCTACACCTTC; CDR3 protein: CAISDIGRTRYGYTF
clone size: .; J gene: TRBJ1-1; V gene: TRBV5-1; D gene: .; CDR3 DNA: TGCGCCAGCAGCTTGGTAGGGCGGGAGGACACTGAAGCTTTCTTT; CDR3 protein: CASSLVGREDTEAFF
clone size: .; J gene: TRBJ2-2; V gene: TRBV6-5; D gene: .; CDR3 DNA: TGTGCCAGCAGTTTTTGGGGAACCGGGGAGCTGTTTTTT; CDR3 protein: CASSFWGTGELFF
clone size: .; J gene: TRBJ1-5; V gene: TRBV10-3; D gene: .; CDR3 DNA: TGTGCCATCAGTGAGGCCGCGGGCGGGGTTCAGCCCCAGCATTTT; CDR3 protein: CAISEAAGGVQPQHF
clone size: .; J gene: TRBJ1-2; V gene: TRBV24-1; D gene: .; CDR3 DNA: TGTGCCACCAGTGATTTGCATGGCTACACCTTC; CDR3 protein: CATSDLHGYTF
clone size: .; J gene: TRBJ2-7; V gene: TRBV4-2; D gene: TRBD2; CDR3 DNA: TGTGCCAGCAGCCAAGATTGGTCTAGCGGGGGGGCGTACGAGCAGTACTTC; CDR3 protein: CASSQDWSSGGAYEQYF
clone size: .; J gene: TRBJ2-1; V gene: TRBV7-8; D gene: .; CDR3 DNA: TGTGCCAGCAGCTTCCGGAGGGGTGAGCAGTTCTTC; CDR3 protein: CASSFRRGEQFF
clone size: .; J gene: TRBJ1-2; V gene: TRBV28; D gene: .; CDR3 DNA: TGTGCCAGCAGTTTATCAACGATTTATGGCTACACCTTC; CDR3 protein: CASSLSTIYGYTF
clone size: .; J gene: TRBJ2-2; V gene: TRBV19; D gene: TRBD1; CDR3 DNA: TGTGCCAGTAGTAAGGACAGGGAGTGGGCCGGGGAGCTGTTTTTT; CDR3 protein: CASSKDREWAGELFF
clone size: .; J gene: TRBJ2-7; V gene: TRBV7-9; D gene: .; CDR3 DNA: TGTGCCAGCAGCTTACCGGCCTCCTACGAGCAGTACTTC; CDR3 protein: CASSLPASYEQYF
clone size: once; J gene: TRBJ1-5; V gene: TRBV6-6; D gene: .; CDR3 DNA: TGTGCCAGCAGTTACCTACCTAATCAGCCCCAGCATTTT; CDR3 protein: CASSYLPNQPQHF
clone size: .; J gene: TRBJ2-1; V gene: TRBV10-3; D gene: .; CDR3 DNA: TGTGCCATCAGGCGGGATTACTACAATGAGCAGTTCTTC; CDR3 protein: CAIRRDYYNEQFF